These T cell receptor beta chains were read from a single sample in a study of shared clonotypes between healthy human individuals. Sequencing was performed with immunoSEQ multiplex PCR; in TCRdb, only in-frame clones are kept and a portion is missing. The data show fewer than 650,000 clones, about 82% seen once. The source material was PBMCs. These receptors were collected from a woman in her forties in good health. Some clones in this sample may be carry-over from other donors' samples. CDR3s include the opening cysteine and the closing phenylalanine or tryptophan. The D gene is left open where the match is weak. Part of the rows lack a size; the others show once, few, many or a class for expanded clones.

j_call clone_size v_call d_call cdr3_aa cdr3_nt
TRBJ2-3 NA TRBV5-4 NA CASSLVADTDTQYF TGTGCCAGCAGCTTGGTAGCGGACACAGATACGCAGTATTTT
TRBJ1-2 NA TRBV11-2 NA CASSLAPGPVPYTF TGTGCCAGCAGCTTAGCTCCAGGGCCAGTGCCCTACACCTTC
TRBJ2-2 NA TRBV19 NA CASNNYPNTGELFF TGTGCCAGTAATAATTACCCGAACACCGGGGAGCTGTTTTTT
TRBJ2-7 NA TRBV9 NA CASAQTSRSDEQYF TGTGCCAGCGCCCAAACGTCTCGTTCGGACGAGCAGTACTTC
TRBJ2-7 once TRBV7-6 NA CASSLGGGPEQYF TGTGCCAGCAGCTTAGGTGGAGGGCCCGAGCAGTACTTC
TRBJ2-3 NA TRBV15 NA CATSRGGSTDTQYF TGTGCCACCAGCAGAGGGGGGAGCACAGATACGCAGTATTTT
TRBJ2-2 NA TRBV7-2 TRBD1 CASSLDRGNTGELFF TGTGCCAGCAGCCTGGACAGGGGGAACACCGGGGAGCTGTTTTTT
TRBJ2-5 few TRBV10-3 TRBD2 CAISESGGEETQYF TGTGCCATCAGTGAGTCGGGAGGGGAAGAGACCCAGTACTTC
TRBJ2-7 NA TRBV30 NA CAWEPLPSSYEQYF TGTGCCTGGGAACCCCTCCCTTCCTCCTACGAGCAGTACTTC
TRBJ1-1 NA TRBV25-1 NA CASGGTFPHEAFF TGTGCCAGCGGGGGGACTTTTCCGCATGAAGCTTTCTTT
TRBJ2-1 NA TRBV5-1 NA CASSLLPRDNEQFF TGCGCCAGCAGCTTACTACCTAGAGACAATGAGCAGTTCTTC
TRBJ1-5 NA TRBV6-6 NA CASSYRRDNQPQHF TGTGCCAGCAGTTACCGACGGGACAATCAGCCCCAGCATTTT
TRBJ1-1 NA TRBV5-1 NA CASSLEGGMNTEAFF TGCGCCAGCAGCTTGGAAGGGGGAATGAACACTGAAGCTTTCTTT
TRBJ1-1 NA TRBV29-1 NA CSVVGWGTEAFF TGCAGCGTTGTAGGTTGGGGTACTGAAGCTTTCTTT
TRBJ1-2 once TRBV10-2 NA CASSSISGGYGYTF TGCGCCAGCAGCAGTATCTCCGGTGGCTATGGCTACACCTTC
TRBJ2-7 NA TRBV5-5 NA CASSRTTFSTFYEQYF TGTGCCAGCAGCCGCACCACCTTTTCGACTTTCTACGAGCAGTACTTC
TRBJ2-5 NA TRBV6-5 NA CASSYSIQGEEETQYF TGTGCCAGCAGTTACTCGATCCAGGGAGAGGAAGAGACCCAGTACTTC
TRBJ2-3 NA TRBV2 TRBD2 CASSEGLAGVDTQYF TGTGCCAGCAGTGAGGGACTAGCGGGAGTTGATACGCAGTATTTT
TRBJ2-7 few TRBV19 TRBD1 CASRETGTHEQYF TGTGCCAGTAGGGAGACAGGGACGCACGAGCAGTACTTC
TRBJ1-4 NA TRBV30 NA CAFKRRVDEKLFF TGTGCCTTTAAAAGAAGGGTTGATGAAAAACTGTTTTTT
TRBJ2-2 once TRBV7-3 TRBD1 CASSLRQGTGELFF TGTGCCAGCAGCTTAAGACAGGGAACCGGGGAGCTGTTTTTT
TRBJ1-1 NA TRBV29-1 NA CSVYYTEAFF TGCAGCGTTTACTACACTGAAGCTTTCTTT
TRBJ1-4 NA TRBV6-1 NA CASKWIGGKLFF TGTGCCAGCAAGTGGATTGGGGGAAAACTGTTTTTT
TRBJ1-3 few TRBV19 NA CASSMQGLGNTIYF TGTGCCAGTAGTATGCAAGGCCTCGGAAACACCATATATTTT
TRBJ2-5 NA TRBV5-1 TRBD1 CASSKRQGGTGETQYF TGCGCCAGCAGCAAGCGACAGGGGGGGACCGGAGAGACCCAGTACTTC
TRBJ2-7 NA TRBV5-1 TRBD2 CASSLRDSGSYTYEQYF TGCGCCAGCAGCTTGAGGGATAGCGGGAGTTACACCTACGAGCAGTACTTC
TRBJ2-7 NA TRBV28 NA CASNGGIDLEQYF TGTGCCAGCAACGGTGGCATAGACCTCGAGCAGTACTTC
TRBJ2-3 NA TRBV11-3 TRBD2 CASSSGLAGDTQYF TGTGCCAGCAGCTCGGGACTAGCGGGAGATACGCAGTATTTT
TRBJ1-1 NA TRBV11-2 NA CASSLTGPDAFF TGTGCCAGCAGCCTTACCGGCCCCGACGCTTTCTTT
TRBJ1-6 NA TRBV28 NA CASSPAVDNSPLHF TGTGCCAGCAGCCCGGCGGTTGACAATTCACCCCTCCACTTT
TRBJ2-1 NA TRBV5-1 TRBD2 CASSLAVWLAGVGEQFF TGCGCCAGCAGCTTGGCTGTTTGGCTAGCGGGAGTGGGTGAGCAGTTCTTC
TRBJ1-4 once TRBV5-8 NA CASSLVLTATNEKLFF TGTGCCAGCAGCTTGGTTTTGACCGCAACTAATGAAAAACTGTTTTTT
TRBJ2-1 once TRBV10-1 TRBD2 CASSESAGGPVSSYNEQFF TGCGCCAGCAGTGAGTCAGCGGGAGGGCCCGTCAGCTCCTACAATGAGCAGTTCTTC
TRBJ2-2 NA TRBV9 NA CASSKEGGVGTGELFF TGTGCCAGCAGCAAAGAGGGGGGAGTGGGCACCGGGGAGCTGTTTTTT
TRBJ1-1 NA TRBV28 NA CASSLPTGWSTEAFF TGTGCCAGCAGTTTACCCACAGGGTGGAGCACTGAAGCTTTCTTT
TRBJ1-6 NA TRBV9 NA CASSLTGQNSPLHF TGTGCCAGCAGCTTAACAGGGCAGAATTCACCCCTCCACTTT
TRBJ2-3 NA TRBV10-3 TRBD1 CAIKGAILTDTQYF TGTGCCATCAAGGGGGCGATCCTCACAGATACGCAGTATTTT
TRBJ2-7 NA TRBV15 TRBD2 CATSRDRGGPYEQYF TGTGCCACCAGCAGAGATCGCGGGGGGCCCTACGAGCAGTACTTC
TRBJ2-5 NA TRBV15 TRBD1 CATSSNRQGAPWKGETQYF TGTGCCACCAGCAGTAACAGACAGGGGGCACCGTGGAAAGGAGAGACCCAGTACTTC
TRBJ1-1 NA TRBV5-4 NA CASSFSRGGTEAFF TGTGCCAGCAGCTTCTCAAGGGGGGGCACTGAAGCTTTCTTT
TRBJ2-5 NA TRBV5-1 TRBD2 CASSLGGGSVQETQYF TGCGCCAGCAGCTTGGGCGGCGGGAGCGTTCAAGAGACCCAGTACTTC
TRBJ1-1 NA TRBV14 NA CASSQERLIAFF TGTGCCAGCAGCCAAGAACGGCTTATCGCTTTCTTT